This record covers a single T cell receptor beta chain. The sample holds many counts of this clonotype. This receptor's antigen is unknown. No base qualities exist here, and no much larger clone lies one base off it. The entry originates in a study of T cell repertoires in cytomegalovirus infection (dated by TCRdb to between 2019 and 2020). Notes on the research overall: Because public TCR beta signatures pointed to carriage of CMV infection together with the matching HLA type, the HLA type of each donor mattered for the analysis. Study-level results and caveats: In the ex vivo response, HLA-C-restricted CMV-specific TCR beta clonotypes were dominant, and in two of eight donors the single most frequent clonotype came from this HLA-C-restricted group. Carriers of CMV infection plus the relevant HLA type were discriminated by the cumulative frequency of public TCR beta family members in the study cohort and in an independent 352-donor cohort.

As encoded in the germline V gene (reference sequence), CDR1 is GTSNPN while CDR2 is SVGIG. Including cysteine and phenylalanine, the CDR3 has 16 amino acids. CDR3 DNA only is kept here, 48 bases in frame from base 1. Trimming takes 0 bases from V and 0 bases from J, and the germline ends sit 15 bases apart. The data were produced on an Illumina HiSeq 1500. TCRdb reanalyzed the raw reads on its own, using fastp at Q25 for trimming and MiXCR for clone calling, and kept in-frame beta chains. When rows share a CDR3 protein, they turn into one entry using the most common DNA and genes. Recorded for this sample are 65,000 to 90,000 distinct CDR3 sequences; over 3.5% of them occurred a single time. Of the sample, around a fifth falls within the top ten clones.

Recombination linked TRBV30 to TRBJ2-7; the D segment could be TRBD2, given 5 matching bases. The clonotype was recovered from a human donor in good health (CMV status not recorded). Some clones in this sample may be carry-over from other donors' samples. The sample taken for sequencing was PBMCs. The DNA sequence is TGTGCCTGGAGTGTACAAAAAACCGGGATCTCCTACGAGCAGTACTTC. Translation gives CAWSVQKTGISYEQYF.